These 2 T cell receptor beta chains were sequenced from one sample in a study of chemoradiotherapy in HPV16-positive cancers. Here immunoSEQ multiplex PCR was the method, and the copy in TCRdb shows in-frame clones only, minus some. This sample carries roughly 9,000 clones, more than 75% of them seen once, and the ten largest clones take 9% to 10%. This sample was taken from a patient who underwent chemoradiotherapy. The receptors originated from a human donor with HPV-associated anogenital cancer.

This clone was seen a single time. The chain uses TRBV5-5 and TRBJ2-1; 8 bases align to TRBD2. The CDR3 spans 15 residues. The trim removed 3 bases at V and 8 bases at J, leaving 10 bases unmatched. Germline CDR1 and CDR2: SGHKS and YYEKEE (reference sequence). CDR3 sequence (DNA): TGTGCCAGCAGCTCCCTCACGGGGGGGCCCGATGAGCAGTTCTTC. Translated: CASSSLTGGPDEQFF.

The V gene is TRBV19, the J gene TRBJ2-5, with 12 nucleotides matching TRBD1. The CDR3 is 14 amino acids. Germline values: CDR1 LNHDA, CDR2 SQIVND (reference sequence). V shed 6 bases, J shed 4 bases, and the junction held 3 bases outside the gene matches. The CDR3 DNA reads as TGTGCCAGTAGAGGGGACAGGGGGCCAGAGACCCAGTACTTC. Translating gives CASRGDRGPETQYF.